This T cell receptor (beta chain) was recovered during a study of blood T cell repertoires in COVID-19. Background on the study: The study drew acute and convalescent COVID-19 samples from the United States, Italy and Spain. T cells, B-cell-depleted T cells, or PBMCs provided the cDNA or gDNA that served as material.

The V gene's germline CDR1 is SGHNT and CDR2 YENEEA. V lost 2 bases to trimming and J lost 4 bases; unmatched junction nucleotides: 5. The CDR3 runs to 16 residues. This clone was counted only a few times. A Seattle source enrolled patients during active infection and followed them longitudinally. Authors' analysis steps: Reference gene primer amplification gave estimated nucleated cell counts. Clones were sequenced by immunoSEQ multiplex PCR, and TCRdb holds only the in-frame ones, with some missing. The D gene and trimming were derived from the DNA, and the V and J assignments and clone size from that table. The sample contains 200,000 to 250,000 clones, approximately 85% of which appear only once.

The sequencing sample was made of peripheral blood. This sequence was found in a woman aged 80 or over with COVID-19, enrolled during active disease. V is TRBV11-3 and J is TRBJ2-5; 12 positions match TRBD1. Here the CDR3 DNA reads TGTGCCAGCAGCTTATCCGGGACAGGGGGCAGAGAGACCCAGTACTTC. This encodes CASSLSGTGGRETQYF.